This TCR beta chain was captured in a study of T cell responses to AZD1222 COVID-19 vaccine. Germline V gene lookup returns CDR1 GTSNPN and CDR2 SVGIG (reference sequence). This CDR3 comprises 11 residues. As regards this clone: A junction end diverges from the germline sequence, so it may reflect a read error.

TCRdb keeps only in-frame clones here, not all; method: immunoSEQ multiplex PCR. The sample consists of 150,000 or so clones, 75% to 95% of them appearing once. The chain couples TRBV30 to TRBJ1-1; 9 nucleotides agree with TRBD1. The clonotype comes from an adult in good health. Sample: peripheral blood, taken on day 0 of AZD1222 vaccination. The CDR3 loop reads CAWRGTGGTLF. The CDR3 coding sequence is TGTGCCTGGAGAGGAACAGGGGGCACCCTCTTT.